Listed below are T cell receptor beta chains from one sample, sequenced in a study of T cell repertoires in cytomegalovirus infection. TCRdb reanalysed the reads using MiXCR and keeps one entry per CDR3 protein. The sample includes about 150,000 distinct CDR3 sequences, roughly a quarter of them seen just once. Sequences were obtained from PBMCs. The receptor source for this set is a human donor in good health (CMV status not recorded). Some clones in this sample may be carry-over from other donors' samples. Each CDR3 is given with its conserved first and last residue. A D gene is named only where the DNA matches it firmly. Part of the rows lack a size; the others show once, few, many or a class for expanded clones.

V gene	clone size	J gene	D gene	CDR3 protein	CDR3 DNA
TRBV11-2	few	TRBJ2-5	TRBD1	CASSLVLTPDRGETQYF	TGTGCCAGCAGCTTAGTCCTAACCCCGGACAGGGGCGAGACCCAGTACTTC
TRBV7-9	many	TRBJ2-3	-	CASSPGLGKADTQYF	TGTGCCAGCAGCCCGGGACTCGGGAAGGCAGATACGCAGTATTTT
TRBV29-1	-	TRBJ2-7	-	CSVEALRDGIYEQYF	TGCAGCGTTGAAGCGCTCCGGGACGGGATCTACGAGCAGTACTTC
TRBV11-2	many	TRBJ2-7	-	CASSSGSGHEQYF	TGTGCCAGCAGCTCCGGAAGCGGACACGAGCAGTACTTC
TRBV4-1	-	TRBJ1-1	-	CASSNRAVNTEAFF	TGCGCCAGCAGTAACAGGGCGGTGAACACTGAAGCTTTCTTT
TRBV19	-	TRBJ2-3	-	CASSIEDGAADTQYF	TGTGCCAGTAGTATAGAGGACGGAGCGGCAGATACGCAGTATTTT
TRBV28	few	TRBJ2-4	-	CASSLSFGNLAKNIQYF	TGTGCCAGCAGTTTAAGTTTCGGGAACCTAGCCAAAAACATTCAGTACTTC
TRBV27	-	TRBJ1-3	TRBD1	CASSSYGTGFGGNTIYF	TGTGCCAGCAGTTCTTACGGGACAGGGTTTGGTGGAAACACCATATATTTT
TRBV29-1	-	TRBJ2-7	TRBD2	CSGGLAGDEQYF	TGCAGCGGAGGACTAGCGGGAGACGAGCAGTACTTC
TRBV4-2	-	TRBJ1-5	TRBD1	CASSQGTGGGRHQPQHF	TGTGCCAGCAGCCAAGGGACAGGGGGCGGCAGGCATCAGCCCCAGCATTTT
TRBV7-2	many	TRBJ2-5	TRBD2	CASSLTSGGQETQYF	TGTGCCAGCAGCTTAACTAGCGGGGGCCAAGAGACCCAGTACTTC
TRBV15	few	TRBJ1-5	-	CATSSPPLTQHF	TGTGCCACCAGCTCCCCGCCCCTAACCCAGCATTTT
TRBV14	many	TRBJ1-1	-	CASSQASGRSGTEAFF	TGTGCCAGCAGCCAAGCTTCAGGCCGGTCCGGCACTGAAGCTTTCTTT
TRBV7-9	many	TRBJ2-7	TRBD1	CASSRGTGGLKEQYF	TGTGCCAGCAGCCGTGGGACAGGGGGCTTAAAAGAGCAGTACTTC
TRBV25-1	-	TRBJ2-1	-	CASGEGAGLLAEQFF	TGTGCCAGCGGTGAAGGGGCGGGACTGCTCGCGGAGCAGTTCTTC
TRBV28	few	TRBJ1-1	-	CASSFQNLRGAFF	TGTGCCAGCAGTTTTCAGAACCTTCGGGGAGCTTTCTTT
TRBV6-1	-	TRBJ1-1	-	CASSLSSGSTEAFF	TGTGCCAGCAGTTTGTCATCAGGGAGCACTGAAGCTTTCTTT
TRBV2	few	TRBJ2-4	TRBD1	CASSETAGTGNIQYF	TGTGCCAGCAGTGAAACCGCCGGGACAGGAAACATTCAGTACTTC
TRBV20-1	few	TRBJ2-4	TRBD2	CSAYSGRAWDGIQYF	TGCAGTGCCTATAGCGGGAGGGCCTGGGATGGCATTCAGTACTTC
TRBV28	-	TRBJ2-6	-	CASTYAGSSGANVLTF	TGTGCCAGCACCTATGCGGGGAGCTCTGGGGCCAACGTCCTGACTTTC
TRBV28	few	TRBJ2-7	-	CASSSRLFSYEQYF	TGTGCCAGCAGTTCGCGATTGTTCTCCTACGAGCAGTACTTC
TRBV25-1	many	TRBJ1-3	-	CASSGVNTIYF	TGTGCCAGCAGTGGGGTCAACACCATATATTTT
TRBV28	-	TRBJ1-1	-	CASSLFSVEAFF	TGTGCCAGCAGTTTATTTAGTGTTGAAGCTTTCTTT
TRBV19	-	TRBJ2-7	-	CASSAGQGGIAYEQYF	TGTGCCAGTAGTGCCGGGCAGGGGGGGATAGCCTACGAGCAGTACTTC
TRBV4-1	many	TRBJ1-6	-	CASSPPFRESSPLHF	TGCGCCAGCAGCCCCCCGTTCAGGGAAAGTTCACCCCTCCACTTT
TRBV14	-	TRBJ1-2	-	CASSQDLGPRRQSYGYTF	TGTGCCAGCAGCCAAGACCTGGGACCGCGACGGCAATCCTATGGCTACACCTTC
TRBV2	few	TRBJ2-1	-	CASSELGGSISYNEQFF	TGTGCCAGCAGTGAATTAGGAGGATCCATCTCCTACAATGAGCAGTTCTTC
TRBV7-9	few	TRBJ2-2	TRBD2	CASSSGLAGVTGELFF	TGTGCCAGCAGCTCAGGACTAGCGGGAGTCACCGGGGAGCTGTTTTTT
TRBV20-1	few	TRBJ1-1	-	CSARSSDLGNTEAFF	TGCAGTGCTAGATCGTCAGATCTGGGGAACACTGAAGCTTTCTTT
TRBV20-1	-	TRBJ2-7	-	CSAPVSSYEQYF	TGCAGTGCTCCTGTGAGCTCCTACGAGCAGTACTTC
TRBV10-3	-	TRBJ2-1	-	CAISESESVEVANEQFF	TGTGCCATCAGTGAGTCGGAATCCGTCGAAGTCGCCAATGAGCAGTTCTTC
TRBV28	many	TRBJ2-7	-	CASSLWGYEQYF	TGTGCCAGCAGTTTATGGGGATACGAGCAGTACTTC
TRBV12-3/TRBV12-4	-	TRBJ1-5	TRBD1	CARRRDRNQPQHF	TGTGCCCGCAGACGGGACAGGAATCAGCCCCAGCATTTT